A single sample gave rise to the 15 T cell receptor beta chains below, sequenced in a study of blood T cell repertoires in COVID-19. Only in-frame clones appear in the TCRdb table, and some are missing; sequencing was by immunoSEQ multiplex PCR. The sample has more than 65,000 clones, roughly four fifths seen once. The sequenced sample consisted of peripheral blood. These TCRs come from a woman older than 75 with active or convalescent COVID-19.

The chain joins TRBV7-9 to TRBJ1-1; D may be TRBD1 (5 bases). This CDR3 has 15 amino acids. V lost 1 base and J 0 bases, leaving 9 bases between the germline ends. Germline-derived CDR1 and CDR2 are SEHNR and FQNEAQ (reference sequence). The CDR3 here is CASSLVGAMNTEAFF. As DNA, the CDR3 is TGTGCCAGCAGCTTAGTAGGGGCGATGAACACTGAAGCTTTCTTT.

The V call is TRBV9, the J call TRBJ2-2; TRBD2 aligns across 11 bases. CDR1 is SGDLS, CDR2 YYNGEE, per germline. Trimming removed 4 bases from V and 1 base from J; junction bases left unmatched: 15. The CDR3 covers 20 residues. DNA of the CDR3: TGTGCCAGCAGCCCGCGTCCCCTCTTAGCGGGGGGGAAGAACACCGGGGAGCTGTTTTTT. Translated: CASSPRPLLAGGKNTGELFF.

The rearrangement links TRBV28 to TRBJ1-6; weak D call: TRBD1 (5 bases). This CDR3 has 15 amino acids. Germline V lookup: CDR1 MDHEN, CDR2 SYDVKM. V lost 2 bases to trimming and J lost 4 bases, with 9 bases between them. CDR3 sequence (DNA): TGTGCCAGCAGTTTAGGGGCCGCGTATAATTCACCCCTCCACTTT. It is translated as CASSLGAAYNSPLHF. Using reference TRBV28 and TRBJ1-6 for the parts outside the CDR3, the full variable domain is DVKVTQSSRYLVKRTGEKVFLECVQDMDHENMFWYRQDPGLGLRLIYFSYDVKMKEKGDIPEGYSVSREKKERFSLILESASTNQTSMYLCASSLGAAYNSPLHFGNGTRLTVT.

V usage is TRBV5-6 and J usage is TRBJ2-7; perhaps TRBD1 as D (5 bases). Trimming shortened V by 0 bases and J by 0 bases, and 16 bases separated the two germline ends. The length of the CDR3 is 17 residues. The germline V gene encodes CDR1 SGHDT and CDR2 YYEEEE. CDR3: CASSLGGHFQISYEQYF. The CDR3 coding sequence is TGTGCCAGCAGCTTGGGGGGCCATTTTCAGATCTCCTACGAGCAGTACTTC.

The V and J genes are TRBV6-5 and TRBJ2-2, with D maybe TRBD1 (7 bases). V lost 7 bases and J 5 bases, leaving 17 bases between the germline ends. Germline V gives CDR1 MNHEY, CDR2 SVGAGI. The CDR3 contains 15 residues. In nucleotides, the CDR3 is TGTGCCAGCAATCCGCTCAGGGGGGTTACCGGGGAGCTGTTTTTT. This codes for CASNPLRGVTGELFF.

This sequence joins TRBV9 and TRBJ2-2; perhaps TRBD2 as D (6 bases). The CDR3 runs to 17 residues. Trimming took off 0 bases at V and 3 bases at J, with 15 bases between the two ends. CDR1 and CDR2 (germline): SGDLS, YYNGEE. The CDR3 loop reads CASSVDLRRADTGELFF. For the CDR3, the DNA is TGTGCCAGCAGCGTAGACTTGAGGAGGGCAGACACCGGGGAGCTGTTTTTT. The complete variable domain, with remaining parts taken from reference TRBV9 and TRBJ2-2, reads DSGVTQTPKHLITATGQRVTLRCSPRSGDLSVYWYQQSLDQGLQFLIQYYNGEERAKGNILERFSAQQFPDLHSELNLSSLELGDSALYFCASSVDLRRADTGELFFGEGSRLTVL.

CDR3 nucleotides: TGCGCCAGCAGTCCTACAGGGGGTGGTGAGACCCAGTACTTC. It specifies CASSPTGGGETQYF. The chain combines TRBV10-2 with TRBJ2-5; 8 bases line up with TRBD1. The germline CDR1 and CDR2 sequences are WSHSY and SAAADI. There are 14 residues in the CDR3. V dropped 5 bases and J dropped 5; count of bases not matched to a gene: 7.

This clone appeared once. J is TRBJ1-5 and V is TRBV6-6, with TRBD1 identical over 8 bases. The trim removed 6 bases at V and 5 bases at J, leaving 6 bases unmatched. This CDR3 has 14 residues. From germline, CDR1 is MNHNY and CDR2 SVGAGI (reference sequence). CDR3 in amino acids: CASSDDRGDQPQHF. Written as DNA, the CDR3 is TGTGCCAGCAGCGATGACAGGGGCGATCAGCCCCAGCATTTT.

The rearrangement links TRBV2 to TRBJ1-1; D is unresolved. CDR3 length: 12 amino acids. The V and J ends lost 8 bases and 0 bases respectively, with 7 bases between them. The V gene's germline CDR1 is SNHLY and CDR2 FYNNEI. The CDR3 region is CASGAMNTEAFF. Here the CDR3 DNA reads TGTGCCAGCGGAGCCATGAACACTGAAGCTTTCTTT.

The rearrangement joins TRBV7-2 to TRBJ2-3; 12 bases line up with TRBD2. V was clipped by 5 bases and J by 8 bases; unmatched bases: 11. The CDR3 is 16 residues long. Per the germline V gene, CDR1 is SGHTA and CDR2 is FQGNSA. The chain's CDR3 is CASSQTPSGGAPTQYF. As DNA, the CDR3 is TGTGCCAGCAGCCAAACTCCTAGCGGGGGGGCGCCTACGCAGTATTTT. Full variable domain (outside the CDR3, taken from reference TRBV7-2 and TRBJ2-3): GAGVSQSPSNKVTEKGKDVELRCDPISGHTALYWYRQSLGQGLEFLIYFQGNSAPDKSGLPSDRFSAERTGGSVSTLTIQRTQQEDSAVYLCASSQTPSGGAPTQYFGPGTRLTVL.

The V and J genes are TRBV6-5 and TRBJ1-1; no firm D call. The CDR3 sequence is 14 residues long. V was clipped by 0 bases and J by 7 bases, with 12 bases between them. From germline, CDR1 is MNHEY and CDR2 SVGAGI. The CDR3 nucleotides read TGTGCCAGCAGTTACTCGAGTTCCCTTCTTGAAGCTTTCTTT. This translates into CASSYSSSLLEAFF.

The V and J genes are TRBV10-1 and TRBJ2-3; 8 bases map to TRBD2. Germline V gene data show CDR1 as WNHNN and CDR2 as SYGVQD (reference sequence). V shed 5 bases, J shed 6 bases, and the junction held 7 bases outside the gene matches. This CDR3 region has 14 residues. CDR3 region: CASSSGGDLDTQYF. CDR3 sequence (DNA): TGCGCCAGCAGTAGCGGGGGCGATTTGGATACGCAGTATTTT.

This clone was observed once. This sequence joins TRBV28 and TRBJ1-2; TRBD1 agrees at 8 bases. Germline trimming cut 2 bases from V and 7 bases from J; bases unmatched to any gene: 9. Germline CDR1 and CDR2: MDHEN and SYDVKM. The CDR3 runs 15 residues. The CDR3 region is CASSLNPGQDGGYTF. The CDR3 nucleotides are TGTGCCAGCAGTTTAAACCCGGGACAGGACGGTGGCTACACCTTC.

The chain combines TRBV29-1 with TRBJ1-2, with 9 bases matching TRBD1. The CDR3 totals 14 residues. Per germline, CDR1 SQVTM and CDR2 ANQGSEA. With V trimmed by 2 bases and J by 5 bases, 6 bases remained unmatched. This CDR3 reads CSVERPGTGYGYTF. Written as DNA, the CDR3 is TGCAGCGTTGAACGCCCCGGGACAGGGTATGGCTACACCTTC. Full variable domain (outside the CDR3, taken from reference TRBV29-1 and TRBJ1-2): SAVISQKPSRDICQRGTSLTIQCQVDSQVTMMFWYRQQPGQSLTLIATANQGSEATYESGFVIDKFPISRPNLTFSTLTVSNMSPEDSSIYLCSVERPGTGYGYTFGSGTRLTVV.

The count of this clone is one. The genes are TRBV7-2 and TRBJ2-1; 12 nucleotides line up with TRBD2. The CDR3 spans 15 residues. Germline V CDR1 and CDR2: SGHTA, FQGNSA. CDR3 residues: CATSSGGVLRYEQFF. CDR3 bases: TGTGCAACCTCTAGCGGGGGGGTATTAAGGTATGAGCAGTTCTTC.